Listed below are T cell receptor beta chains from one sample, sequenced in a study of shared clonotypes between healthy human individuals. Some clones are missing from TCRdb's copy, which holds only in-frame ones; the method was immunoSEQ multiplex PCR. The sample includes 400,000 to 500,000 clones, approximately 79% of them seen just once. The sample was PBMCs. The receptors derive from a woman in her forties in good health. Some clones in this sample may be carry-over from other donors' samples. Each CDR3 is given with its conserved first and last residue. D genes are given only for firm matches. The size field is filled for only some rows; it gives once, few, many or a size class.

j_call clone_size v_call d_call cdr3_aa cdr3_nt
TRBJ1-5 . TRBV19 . CASRGRGIYSNQPQHF TGTGCCAGTAGGGGGCGGGGAATATATAGCAATCAGCCCCAGCATTTT
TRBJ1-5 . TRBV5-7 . CASSCGRIGPLYSNQPQHF TGTGCCAGCAGCTGCGGGCGGATCGGGCCCCTTTATAGCAATCAGCCCCAGCATTTT
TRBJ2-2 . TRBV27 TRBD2 CASSLRTSGGAGELFF TGTGCCAGCAGCCTACGGACGAGCGGGGGGGCCGGGGAGCTGTTTTTT
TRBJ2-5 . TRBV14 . CASSQVGSTQYF TGTGCCAGCAGCCAGGTTGGCTCTACCCAGTACTTC
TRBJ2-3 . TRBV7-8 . CASSLDRSHTDTQYF TGTGCCAGCAGCTTAGACAGAAGCCACACAGATACGCAGTATTTT
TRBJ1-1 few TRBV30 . CAWSVGRGAFF TGTGCCTGGAGTGTAGGGCGGGGAGCTTTCTTT
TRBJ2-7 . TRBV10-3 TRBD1 CAISESGQGYYEQYF TGTGCCATCAGTGAGTCGGGACAGGGGTACTACGAGCAGTACTTC
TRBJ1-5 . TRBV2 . CASARGNQPQHF TGTGCCAGCGCGAGGGGCAATCAGCCCCAGCATTTT
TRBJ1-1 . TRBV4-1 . CASTKLPGLEAFF TGCGCCAGCACCAAATTACCGGGCCTCGAAGCTTTCTTT
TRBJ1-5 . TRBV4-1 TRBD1 CASSSARDRSLRPQHF TGCGCCAGCAGCTCCGCCCGGGACAGGTCCTTGCGGCCCCAGCATTTT
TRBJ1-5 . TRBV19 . CASRRLRDRVAQPQHF TGTGCCAGTAGAAGACTCCGGGATAGAGTCGCTCAGCCCCAGCATTTT
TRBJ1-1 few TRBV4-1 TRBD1 CASSYNRGWDTEAFF TGCGCCAGCAGCTACAACAGGGGTTGGGACACTGAAGCTTTCTTT
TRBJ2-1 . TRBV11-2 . CASSLSGVRPRNEQFF TGTGCCAGCAGCCTATCGGGGGTACGTCCCCGGAATGAGCAGTTCTTC
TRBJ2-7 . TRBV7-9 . CASSYIGSYEQYF TGTGCCAGCAGCTATATAGGGTCCTACGAGCAGTACTTC
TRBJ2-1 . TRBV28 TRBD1 CASSPATGAYNEQFF TGTGCCAGCAGTCCGGCGACAGGGGCCTACAATGAGCAGTTCTTC
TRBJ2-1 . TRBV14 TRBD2 CASSLRTSGLYNEQFF TGTGCCAGCAGCCTTCGGACTAGCGGGCTCTACAATGAGCAGTTCTTC
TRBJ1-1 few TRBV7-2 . CASSYGSRGRTEAFF TGTGCCAGCAGCTATGGCTCGAGGGGAAGGACTGAAGCTTTCTTT
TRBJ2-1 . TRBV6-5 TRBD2 CASSLGLAGYNEQFF TGTGCCAGCAGCCTAGGACTAGCGGGATACAATGAGCAGTTCTTC
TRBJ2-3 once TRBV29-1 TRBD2 CSVGVSGEGSQYF TGCAGCGTTGGGGTCTCGGGGGAGGGATCGCAGTATTTT
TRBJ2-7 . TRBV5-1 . CASSLAPNYEQYF TGCGCCAGCAGCTTGGCTCCCAACTACGAGCAGTACTTC
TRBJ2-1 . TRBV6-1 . CASSDGGYNEQFF TGTGCCAGCAGTGATGGAGGCTACAATGAGCAGTTCTTC
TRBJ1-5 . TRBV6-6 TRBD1 CASSYSGQGNQPQHF TGTGCCAGCAGTTATTCCGGACAGGGGAATCAGCCCCAGCATTTT
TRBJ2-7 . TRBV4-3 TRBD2 CASSLGTSGSDEQYF TGCGCCAGCAGCCTAGGGACTAGCGGGAGCGACGAGCAGTACTTC
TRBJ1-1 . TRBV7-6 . CASSLALRGNTEAFF TGTGCCAGCAGCTTAGCGCTTAGAGGGAACACTGAAGCTTTCTTT
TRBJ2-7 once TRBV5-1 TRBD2 CASSLEAGGREQYF TGCGCCAGCAGCTTGGAAGCGGGAGGGCGCGAGCAGTACTTC
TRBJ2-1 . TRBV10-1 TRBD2 CASSESILAGDMDNEQFF TGCGCCAGCAGTGAGTCGATACTAGCGGGAGACATGGACAATGAGCAGTTCTTC
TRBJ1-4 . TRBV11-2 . CASSLRGLLNEKLFF TGTGCCAGCAGCTTACGCGGACTGCTGAATGAAAAACTGTTTTTT
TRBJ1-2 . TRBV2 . CASSVLGLDYGYTF TGTGCCAGCAGTGTCCTCGGACTGGACTATGGCTACACCTTC
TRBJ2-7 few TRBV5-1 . CASSRDNPYEQYF TGCGCCAGCAGCCGGGACAATCCCTACGAGCAGTACTTC
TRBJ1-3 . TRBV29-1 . CSVGPSAGNTIYF TGCAGCGTTGGACCCTCGGCTGGAAACACCATATATTTT
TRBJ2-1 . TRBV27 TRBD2 CASRTSGRAFLEQFF TGTGCCAGCAGGACTAGCGGGAGGGCCTTCCTTGAGCAGTTCTTC